This T cell receptor (beta chain) came from a study of cytomegalovirus exposure and HLA in healthy donors. Study-level points and caveats: Among TCR beta chains, those listed as cytomegalovirus-associated numbered 164.

Primers for the PCR totalled 60 Vbeta and 13 Jbeta. Measured with immunoSEQ multiplex PCR; TCRdb has only the in-frame clones, and not every one. The table has 200,000 to 250,000 clones, under 80% seen once. As concerns this clone: What it recognizes is unknown.

V lost 4 bases to trimming and J lost 8 bases; unmatched junction nucleotides: 8. CDR1 and CDR2 from the germline V gene are SGDLS and YYNGEE. This CDR3 spans 14 amino acids. Sequenced: PBMCs. J is TRBJ1-2 and V is TRBV9; TRBD1 matches 10 bases. The clonotype was recovered from a woman aged 25 to 45 in good health and CMV-seronegative. The CDR3 spells CASSLRQGAGGYTF. The DNA of the CDR3 is TGTGCCAGCAGCCTAAGACAGGGGGCGGGGGGCTACACCTTC.